One and the same sample provided the 27 T cell receptor beta chains below, sequenced in a study of cytomegalovirus exposure and HLA in healthy donors. 60 Vbeta and 13 Jbeta primers were used in PCR. Profiling relied on immunoSEQ multiplex PCR, and the TCRdb table lists in-frame clones only, not all of them. The sample's table shows fewer than 200,000 clones. The sample was PBMCs. The receptors originated from a man aged 30 to 45 in good health and CMV-seronegative.

Details on this clone: The sample contains more than one DNA sequence encoding this CDR3. V usage is TRBV7-9 and J usage is TRBJ2-3; 9 bases agree with TRBD2. Per germline, CDR1 SEHNR and CDR2 FQNEAQ (reference sequence). The J segment lost 1 base and the V segment lost 3 bases, leaving 11 bases of the junction unmatched. CDR3 size: 18 residues. The CDR3 DNA reads TGTGCCAGCAGCTTCGGACTGGCGGGGGGGCCTGGCACAGATACGCAGTATTTT. Translated, it gives CASSFGLAGGPGTDTQYF.

The chain has TRBV27 and TRBJ1-2, with no clear D. Trimming stripped 4 bases from V and 7 bases from J, with 22 bases between. Germline-derived CDR1 and CDR2 are MNHEY and SMNVEV (reference sequence). The CDR3 extends over 16 amino acids. CDR3 sequence (DNA): TGTGCCAGCAGTTCCCCTGCGGGAGGACTAGAGGCTGGCTACACCTTC. Protein product: CASSSPAGGLEAGYTF.

CDR3: CASSVDTGELFF. For the CDR3, the DNA is TGTGCCAGCAGCGTCGACACCGGGGAGCTGTTTTTT. The rearrangement links TRBV9 to TRBJ2-2; D is unresolved. Trimming took off 2 bases at V and 3 bases at J, with 2 bases between the two ends. The CDR3 spans 12 residues. The germline gives CDR1 SGDLS, CDR2 YYNGEE.

The chain joins TRBV19 to TRBJ2-5; D perhaps matches TRBD1 (7 bases). This CDR3 has 16 amino acids. Germline V lookup: CDR1 LNHDA, CDR2 SQIVND (reference sequence). V lost 6 bases to trimming and J lost 7 bases, with 24 bases between them. The CDR3 bases are TGTGCCAGTAGCAGGGGGGTGGGAAGGACGGGTGGGACCCAGTACTTC. This translates into CASSRGVGRTGGTQYF.

This chain links TRBV18 with TRBJ2-1, with D unresolved. In germline, CDR1 is KGHSH, CDR2 LQKENI. V shed 3 bases and J shed 8 bases, with 14 bases lying between them. CDR3 length equals 14 residues. CDR3 loop: CASSPPGLSDEQFF. The CDR3 region has the DNA TGTGCCAGCTCACCCCCGGGTCTCTCCGATGAGCAGTTCTTC. Full variable domain (rest looked up from reference TRBV18 and TRBJ2-1): NAGVMQNPRHLVRRRGQEARLRCSPMKGHSHVYWYRQLPEEGLKFMVYLQKENIIDESGMPKERFSAEFPKEGPSILRIQQVVRGDSAAYFCASSPPGLSDEQFFGPGTRLTVL.

This chain links TRBV6-5 with TRBJ2-7; 9 nucleotides match TRBD1. The CDR3 totals 16 residues. Germline V lookup: CDR1 MNHEY, CDR2 SVGAGI. V lost 0 bases and J lost 3; bases outside the gene matches: 6. In DNA, the CDR3 is TGTGCCAGCAGTTACTCCGGGACAGGGAATGGCTACGAGCAGTACTTC. Translation: CASSYSGTGNGYEQYF.

The chain is built from TRBV19 and TRBJ2-7; TRBD1 is a possible D gene (6 bases). The ends were cut back, 6 bases at V and 0 bases at J, with 15 bases in the middle. The germline V gene has CDR1 LNHDA and CDR2 SQIVND (reference sequence). The CDR3 sequence is 15 residues long. CDR3 coding DNA: TGTGCCAGTAGACAGACGACAGGCAGCTCCTACGAGCAGTACTTC. It translates to CASRQTTGSSYEQYF.

The chain recombines TRBV2 with TRBJ2-2, with D possibly being TRBD1 (6 bases). The CDR3 loop spans 13 amino acids. The germline V gene encodes CDR1 SNHLY and CDR2 FYNNEI. The germline V and J ends were trimmed by 6 bases and 1 base, with 6 bases remaining between them. The CDR3 is CASRGQNTGELFF. The CDR3 coding sequence is TGTGCCAGCAGGGGACAGAACACCGGGGAGCTGTTTTTT.

The V and J genes are TRBV19 and TRBJ1-5; tentative D call: TRBD1 (5 bases). V lost 3 bases to trimming and J lost 0 bases, with 9 bases between them. This CDR3 contains 15 residues. Per germline, CDR1 LNHDA and CDR2 SQIVND (reference sequence). CDR3 sequence: CASSIRQTSNQPQHF. The CDR3 nucleotides read TGTGCCAGTAGTATTCGACAGACTAGCAATCAGCCCCAGCATTTT.

The chain employs TRBV7-2 and TRBJ2-3, with D possibly matching TRBD1 (6 bases). CDR3 length: 13 residues. Germline V gene data show CDR1 as SGHTA and CDR2 as FQGNSA. Trimming removed 5 bases at V and 6 bases at J, with 12 bases between. For the CDR3, the DNA is TGTGCCAGCAGCACACAGGGTTTGGATACGCAGTATTTT. Its protein is CASSTQGLDTQYF.

The V gene is TRBV6-5, the J gene TRBJ2-4, with D possibly TRBD1 on 6 matching bases. CDR1 and CDR2 from the germline V gene are MNHEY and SVGAGI. The V end lost 7 bases, the J end lost 9 bases, and 16 bases lay between the germline ends. The CDR3 sequence is 13 residues long. The CDR3 loop reads CASTQPGTPIQYF. The CDR3 region has the DNA TGTGCCAGCACCCAACCAGGGACACCCATTCAGTACTTC.

V usage is TRBV9 and J usage is TRBJ2-7, with TRBD1 as a possible D gene (6 bases). This CDR3 spans 14 amino acids. CDR1 is SGDLS, CDR2 YYNGEE, per germline. V shed 4 bases and J shed 3 bases, with 14 bases lying between them. The CDR3 coding sequence is TGTGCCAGCAGCCCGCCGGACAGTTTCTACGAGCAGTACTTC. It encodes CASSPPDSFYEQYF.

The V call is TRBV28, the J call TRBJ2-5; 11 bases line up with TRBD2. After removal of 0 bases from V and 2 bases from J, the junction contained 2 bases not matched to a gene. The CDR3 runs to 16 residues. Germline CDR1 reads MDHEN; CDR2 reads SYDVKM. CDR3 in DNA: TGTGCCAGCAGTTTATGGACTAGCGGGATTCAAGAGACCCAGTACTTC. It specifies CASSLWTSGIQETQYF.

The rearrangement uses TRBV11-3 and TRBJ1-5; no firm D call. The CDR3 consists of 12 residues. Trimming stripped 4 bases from V and 2 bases from J, with 3 bases between. The germline V gene has CDR1 SGHNT and CDR2 YENEEA. This chain's CDR3 is CASSSGNQPQHF. CDR3 DNA sequence: TGTGCCAGCAGCTCAGGCAATCAGCCCCAGCATTTT.

The chain couples TRBV27 to TRBJ2-7; 7 bases match TRBD1. The V and J ends lost 4 bases and 6 bases, in that order; junction bases with no gene match: 12. This CDR3 comprises 15 residues. The germline CDR1 and CDR2 sequences are MNHEY and SMNVEV (reference sequence). CDR3 DNA sequence: TGTGCCAGCAGTTCTCGGACAGGCCCAATGGGCGAGCAGTACTTC. This sequence encodes CASSSRTGPMGEQYF.

J is TRBJ1-2 and V is TRBV28; possible D gene TRBD1, 6 bases. The CDR3 spans 15 residues. V was trimmed by 5 bases and J by 4 bases, leaving 17 bases between them. Germline CDR1 reads MDHEN; CDR2 reads SYDVKM. This CDR3 is CASSPTGTPIYGYTF. CDR3 nucleotide sequence: TGTGCCAGCAGTCCAACCGGGACACCGATCTATGGCTACACCTTC.

The V gene is TRBV11-3, the J gene TRBJ1-1, with 8 nucleotides matching TRBD1. Germline CDR1 is SGHNT and CDR2 is YENEEA. This CDR3 contains 15 residues. The ends lost 5 bases at V and 1 base at J; junction bases unmatched: 6. In DNA form, the CDR3 reads TGTGCCAGCAGCCCCACGGGGACAGGGAACACTGAAGCTTTCTTT. Its translation: CASSPTGTGNTEAFF.

V usage is TRBV30 and J usage is TRBJ2-5; the match to TRBD1 covers 12 bases. Germline V gene data show CDR1 as GTSNPN and CDR2 as SVGIG (reference sequence). Trimming removed 2 bases from V and 11 bases from J; junction bases left unmatched: 9. CDR3 length: 14 residues. The CDR3 region has the DNA TGTGCCTGGAGTCCGGGACAGGGGGCGGGGGAGCAGTACTTC. The encoded protein is CAWSPGQGAGEQYF.

The rearrangement joins TRBV10-3 to TRBJ1-4; a weak D match, TRBD1 (5 bases). The CDR3 contains 14 residues. Trimming removed 8 bases from V and 2 bases from J, with 12 bases in between. CDR1 and CDR2 (germline): ENHRY, SYGVKD. CDR3 DNA sequence: TGTGCCATCGCGGCCCAGGGTACTAATGAAAAACTGTTTTTT. Protein product: CAIAAQGTNEKLFF.

V gene TRBV19 combines with J gene TRBJ1-1, with D perhaps matching TRBD1 (6 bases). Germline assignment: CDR1 LNHDA and CDR2 SQIVND (reference sequence). The CDR3 has 14 amino acids. The germline V and J ends were trimmed by 5 bases and 0 bases, with 10 bases remaining between them. Written as DNA, the CDR3 is TGTGCCAGTAGTTTGGGGGCCATGAACACTGAAGCTTTCTTT. This sequence encodes CASSLGAMNTEAFF.

V and J are TRBV13 and TRBJ2-3; TRBD1 matches at 10 bases. The CDR3 has 16 amino acids. V shed 5 bases, J shed 3 bases, and the junction held 8 bases outside the gene matches. Germline CDR1 reads PRHDT; CDR2 reads FYEKMQ (reference sequence). The DNA of the CDR3 is TGTGCCAGCAGCGCCTTAGGACAGGGGGAGACAGATACGCAGTATTTT. It is translated as CASSALGQGETDTQYF.

V usage is TRBV2 and J usage is TRBJ1-1, with D perhaps matching TRBD1 (5 bases). Germline CDR1 and CDR2: SNHLY and FYNNEI. With 9 bases removed from V and 3 bases from J, the gap between germline ends came to 14 bases. The CDR3 contains 13 residues. CDR3 coding DNA: TGTGCCAGTGGGGGGGGGATTTACACTGAAGCTTTCTTT. As protein: CASGGGIYTEAFF.

The V gene is TRBV5-6, the J gene TRBJ2-1; 8 bases are shared with TRBD2. The CDR3 is 15 residues long. In germline, CDR1 is SGHDT, CDR2 YYEEEE. Trimming removed 5 bases from V and 9 bases from J; junction bases left unmatched: 13. CDR3 coding DNA: TGTGCCAGCAGACCGACGGGACTAGGGGTGGGTGAGCAGTTCTTC. Residues: CASRPTGLGVGEQFF.

V gene TRBV27 combines with J gene TRBJ1-4; D ambiguous. The CDR3 length is 15 residues. Germline CDR1 reads MNHEY; CDR2 reads SMNVEV (reference sequence). Trimming cost V 0 bases and J 5 bases, with 10 bases left between them. CDR3 DNA: TGTGCCAGCAGTTTATCCCGGGGTTCCAATGAAAAACTGTTTTTT. The encoded protein is CASSLSRGSNEKLFF.

The CDR3 reads CASSQDAGGPYTGELFF. In DNA, the CDR3 is TGCGCCAGCAGCCAAGATGCGGGAGGGCCGTACACCGGGGAGCTGTTTTTT. This chain connects TRBV4-1 to TRBJ2-2; 9 positions match TRBD2. CDR1 is MGHRA, CDR2 YSYEKL, per germline. The CDR3 contains 17 residues. With V trimmed by 0 bases and J by 3 bases, 5 bases remained unmatched.

The rearrangement joins TRBV6-1 to TRBJ2-4; no reliable D call. V lost 1 base and J lost 0, with 4 bases in between. The CDR3 length is 14 residues. Germline values: CDR1 MNHNS, CDR2 SASEGT. The CDR3 loop is CASSEGLAKNIQYF. CDR3 coding DNA: TGTGCCAGCAGTGAAGGACTAGCCAAAAACATTCAGTACTTC.

The chain uses TRBV2 and TRBJ1-3; TRBD1 might be the D (5 bases). Germline V CDR1 and CDR2: SNHLY, FYNNEI. There are 14 residues in the CDR3. Trimming cost V 5 bases and J 2 bases, with 10 bases left between them. For the CDR3, the DNA is TGTGCCAGCAGTAATACGGGGGCTGGAAACACCATATATTTT. It encodes CASSNTGAGNTIYF.